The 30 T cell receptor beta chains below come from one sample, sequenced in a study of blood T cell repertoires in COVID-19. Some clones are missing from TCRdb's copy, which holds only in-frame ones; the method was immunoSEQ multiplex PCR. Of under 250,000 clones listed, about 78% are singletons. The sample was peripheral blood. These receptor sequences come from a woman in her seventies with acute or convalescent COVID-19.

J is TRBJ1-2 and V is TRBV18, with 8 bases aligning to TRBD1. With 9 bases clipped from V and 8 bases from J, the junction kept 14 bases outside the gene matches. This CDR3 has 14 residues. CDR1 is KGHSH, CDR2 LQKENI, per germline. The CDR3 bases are TGTGCCAGTACCCCTGGAACAGGGGGGGCAGGCTACACCTTC. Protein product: CASTPGTGGAGYTF.

DNA of the CDR3: TGTGCCAGCAGCGAGGACAGGGCTAACTATGGCTACACCTTC. Protein product: CASSEDRANYGYTF. V and J are TRBV5-4 and TRBJ1-2, with 8 nucleotides matching TRBD1. In germline, CDR1 is SGHNT, CDR2 YYREEE (reference sequence). There are 14 residues in the CDR3. The V gene end was trimmed by 4 bases and the J gene end by 0 bases; junction bases not matched to a gene: 2.

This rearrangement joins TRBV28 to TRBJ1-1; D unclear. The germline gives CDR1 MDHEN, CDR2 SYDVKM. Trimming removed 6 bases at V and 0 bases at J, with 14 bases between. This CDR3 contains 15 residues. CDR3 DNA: TGTGCCAGCAGCCCTGGAGGTGGGATGAACACTGAAGCTTTCTTT. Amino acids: CASSPGGGMNTEAFF.

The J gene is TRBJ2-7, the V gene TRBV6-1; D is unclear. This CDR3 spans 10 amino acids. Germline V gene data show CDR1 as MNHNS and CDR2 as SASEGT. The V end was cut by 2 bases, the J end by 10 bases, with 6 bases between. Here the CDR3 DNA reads TGTGCCAGCAGTGAACAGGTTCAGTACTTC. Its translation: CASSEQVQYF.

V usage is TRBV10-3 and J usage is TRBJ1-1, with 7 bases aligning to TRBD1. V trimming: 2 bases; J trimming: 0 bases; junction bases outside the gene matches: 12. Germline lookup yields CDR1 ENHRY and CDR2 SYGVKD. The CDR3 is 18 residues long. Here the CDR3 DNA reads TGTGCCATCAGTGAGGACAGGGTTTCTCCTCTAATGAACACTGAAGCTTTCTTT. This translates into CAISEDRVSPLMNTEAFF.

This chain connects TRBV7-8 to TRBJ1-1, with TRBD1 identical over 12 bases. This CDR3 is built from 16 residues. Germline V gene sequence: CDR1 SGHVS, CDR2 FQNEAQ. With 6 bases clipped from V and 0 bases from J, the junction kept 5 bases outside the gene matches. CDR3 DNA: TGTGCCAGCAGGCCCGGGACAGGGGGCATGAACACTGAAGCTTTCTTT. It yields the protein CASRPGTGGMNTEAFF.

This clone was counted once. The CDR3 loop reads CASSLEAATDTQYF. The DNA for the CDR3 is TGTGCCAGCAGCTTAGAGGCGGCCACAGATACGCAGTATTTT. This chain connects TRBV11-3 to TRBJ2-3, with unresolved D. CDR3 length: 14 residues. CDR1 and CDR2 from the germline V gene are SGHNT and YENEEA. Trimming stripped 0 bases from V and 2 bases from J, with 6 bases between.

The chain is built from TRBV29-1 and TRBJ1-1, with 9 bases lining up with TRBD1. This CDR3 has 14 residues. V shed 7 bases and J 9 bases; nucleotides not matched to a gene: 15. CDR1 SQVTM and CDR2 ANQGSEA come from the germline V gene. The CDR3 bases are TGCAGCGCCCGATCACAGGGGGCGACTACGAAAGCTTTCTTT. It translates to CSARSQGATTKAFF.

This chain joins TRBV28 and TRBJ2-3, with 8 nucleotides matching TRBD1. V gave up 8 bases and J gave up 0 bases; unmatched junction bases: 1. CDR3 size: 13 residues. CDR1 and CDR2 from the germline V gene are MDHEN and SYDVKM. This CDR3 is CASGTGSTDTQYF. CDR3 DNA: TGTGCCAGCGGGACAGGTAGCACAGATACGCAGTATTTT.

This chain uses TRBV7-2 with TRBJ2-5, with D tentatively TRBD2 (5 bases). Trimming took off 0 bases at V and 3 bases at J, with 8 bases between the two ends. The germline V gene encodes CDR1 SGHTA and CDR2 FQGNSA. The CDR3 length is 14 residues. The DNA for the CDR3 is TGTGCCAGCAGCTTAGCGCGAGCGGAAGAGACCCAGTACTTC. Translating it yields CASSLARAEETQYF. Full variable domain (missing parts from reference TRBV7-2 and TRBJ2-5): GAGVSQSPSNKVTEKGKDVELRCDPISGHTALYWYRQSLGQGLEFLIYFQGNSAPDKSGLPSDRFSAERTGGSVSTLTIQRTQQEDSAVYLCASSLARAEETQYFGPGTRLLVL.

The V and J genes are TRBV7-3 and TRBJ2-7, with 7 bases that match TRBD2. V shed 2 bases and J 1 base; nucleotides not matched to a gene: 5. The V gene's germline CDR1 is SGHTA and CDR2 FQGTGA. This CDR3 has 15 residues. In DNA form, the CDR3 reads TGTGCCAGCAGCTTAGGGGCTAGCGGATCCTACGAGCAGTACTTC. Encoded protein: CASSLGASGSYEQYF. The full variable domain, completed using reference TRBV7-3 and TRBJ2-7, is GAGVSQTPSNKVTEKGKYVELRCDPISGHTALYWYRQSLGQGPEFLIYFQGTGAADDSGLPNDRFFAVRPEGSVSTLKIQRTERGDSAVYLCASSLGASGSYEQYFGPGTRLTVT.

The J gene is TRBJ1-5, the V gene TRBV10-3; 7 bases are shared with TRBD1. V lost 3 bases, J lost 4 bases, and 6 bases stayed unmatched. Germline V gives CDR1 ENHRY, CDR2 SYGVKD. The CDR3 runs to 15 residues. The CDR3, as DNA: TGTGCCATCAGTGATAGGCAGGGACAGAATCAGCCCCAGCATTTT. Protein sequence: CAISDRQGQNQPQHF.

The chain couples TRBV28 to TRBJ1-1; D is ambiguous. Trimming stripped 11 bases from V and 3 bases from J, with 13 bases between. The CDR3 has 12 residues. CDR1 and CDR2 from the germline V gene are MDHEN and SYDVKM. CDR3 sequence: CACGEGDTEAFF. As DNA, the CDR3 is TGTGCCTGCGGGGAGGGAGACACTGAAGCTTTCTTT.

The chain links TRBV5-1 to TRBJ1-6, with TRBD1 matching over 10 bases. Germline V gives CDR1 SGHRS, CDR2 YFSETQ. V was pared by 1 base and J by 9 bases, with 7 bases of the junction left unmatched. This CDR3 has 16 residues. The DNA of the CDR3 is TGCGCCAGCAGCTTGACCGGGACAGGGGAGGGTTCACCCCTCCACTTT. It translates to CASSLTGTGEGSPLHF.

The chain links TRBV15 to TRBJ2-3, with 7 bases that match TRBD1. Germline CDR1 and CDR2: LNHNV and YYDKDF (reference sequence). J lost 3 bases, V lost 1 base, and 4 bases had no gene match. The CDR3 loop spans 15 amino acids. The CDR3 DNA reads TGTGCCACCAGCAGAGGGCTACAGGGGACAGATACGCAGTATTTT. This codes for CATSRGLQGTDTQYF. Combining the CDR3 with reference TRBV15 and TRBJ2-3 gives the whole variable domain DAMVIQNPRYQVTQFGKPVTLSCSQTLNHNVMYWYQQKSSQAPKLLFHYYDKDFNNEADTPDNFQSRRPNTSFCFLDIRSPGLGDTAMYLCATSRGLQGTDTQYFGPGTRLTVL.

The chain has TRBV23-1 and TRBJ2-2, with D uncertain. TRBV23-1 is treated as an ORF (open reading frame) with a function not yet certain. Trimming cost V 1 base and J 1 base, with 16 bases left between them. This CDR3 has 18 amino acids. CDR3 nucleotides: TGCGCCAGCAGTCAATTGAGCCCCCTGAGAGGGAACACCGGGGAGCTGTTTTTT. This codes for CASSQLSPLRGNTGELFF.

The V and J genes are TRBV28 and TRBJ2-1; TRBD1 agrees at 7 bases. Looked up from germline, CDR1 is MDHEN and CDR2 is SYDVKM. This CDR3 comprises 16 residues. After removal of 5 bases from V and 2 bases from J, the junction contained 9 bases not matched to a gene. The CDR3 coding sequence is TGTGCCAGCAGTCTAACCGACAGGGTCGCCTACAATGAGCAGTTCTTC. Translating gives CASSLTDRVAYNEQFF.

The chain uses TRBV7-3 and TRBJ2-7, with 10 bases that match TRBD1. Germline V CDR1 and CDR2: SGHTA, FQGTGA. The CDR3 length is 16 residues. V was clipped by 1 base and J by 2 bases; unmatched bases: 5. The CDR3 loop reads CASSLIGTGVAYEQYF. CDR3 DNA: TGTGCCAGCAGCTTAATCGGGACAGGGGTCGCCTACGAGCAGTACTTC.

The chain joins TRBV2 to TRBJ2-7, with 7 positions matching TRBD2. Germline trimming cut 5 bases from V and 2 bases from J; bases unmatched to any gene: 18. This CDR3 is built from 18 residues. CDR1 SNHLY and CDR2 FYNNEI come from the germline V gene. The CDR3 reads CASSPTFASGNLAYEQYF. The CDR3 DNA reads TGTGCCAGCAGTCCCACGTTCGCTAGCGGAAACCTTGCCTACGAGCAGTACTTC.

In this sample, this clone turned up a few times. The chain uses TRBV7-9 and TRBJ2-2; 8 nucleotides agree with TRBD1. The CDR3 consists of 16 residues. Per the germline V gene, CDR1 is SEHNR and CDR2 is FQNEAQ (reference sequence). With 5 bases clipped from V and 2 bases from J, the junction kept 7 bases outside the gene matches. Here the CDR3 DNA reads TGTGCCAGCAGCCTCGGGACAGGCCCTAACACCGGGGAGCTGTTTTTT. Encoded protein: CASSLGTGPNTGELFF. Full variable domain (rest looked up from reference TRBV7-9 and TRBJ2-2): DTGVSQNPRHKITKRGQNVTFRCDPISEHNRLYWYRQTLGQGPEFLTYFQNEAQLEKSRLLSDRFSAERPKGSFSTLEIQRTEQGDSAMYLCASSLGTGPNTGELFFGEGSRLTVL.

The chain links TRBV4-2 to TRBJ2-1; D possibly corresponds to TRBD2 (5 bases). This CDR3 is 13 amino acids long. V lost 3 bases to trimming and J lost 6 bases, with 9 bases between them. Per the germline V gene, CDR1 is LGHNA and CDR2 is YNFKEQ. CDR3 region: CASSQGSGNEQFF. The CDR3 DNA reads TGTGCCAGCAGCCAGGGAAGCGGCAATGAGCAGTTCTTC.

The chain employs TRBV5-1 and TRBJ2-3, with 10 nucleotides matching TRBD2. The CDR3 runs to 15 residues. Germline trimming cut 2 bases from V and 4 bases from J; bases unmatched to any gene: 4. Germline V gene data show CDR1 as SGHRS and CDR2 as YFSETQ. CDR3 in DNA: TGCGCCAGCAGCTTCGCTAGCGGGAGTGCAGATACGCAGTATTTT. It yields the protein CASSFASGSADTQYF.

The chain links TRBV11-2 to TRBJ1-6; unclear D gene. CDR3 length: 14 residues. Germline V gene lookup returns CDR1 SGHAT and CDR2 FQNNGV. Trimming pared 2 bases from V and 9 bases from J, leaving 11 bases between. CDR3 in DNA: TGTGCCAGCAGCTTAAACGCGGGTACTTCACCCCTCCACTTT. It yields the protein CASSLNAGTSPLHF.

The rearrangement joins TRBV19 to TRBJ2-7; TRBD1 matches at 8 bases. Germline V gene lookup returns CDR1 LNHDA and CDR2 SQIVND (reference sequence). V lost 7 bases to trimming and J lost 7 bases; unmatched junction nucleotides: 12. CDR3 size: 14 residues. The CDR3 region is CASKIRGQEGEQYF. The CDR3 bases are TGTGCCAGTAAGATCCGGGGACAGGAGGGGGAGCAGTACTTC.

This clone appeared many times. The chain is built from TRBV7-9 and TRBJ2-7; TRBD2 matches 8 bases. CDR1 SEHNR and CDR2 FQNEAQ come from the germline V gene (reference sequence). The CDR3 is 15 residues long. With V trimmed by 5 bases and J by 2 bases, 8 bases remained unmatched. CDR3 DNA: TGTGCCAGCAGCACGACCCAAGCGGGGGCCTACGAGCAGTACTTC. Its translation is CASSTTQAGAYEQYF. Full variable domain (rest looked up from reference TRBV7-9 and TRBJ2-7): DTGVSQNPRHKITKRGQNVTFRCDPISEHNRLYWYRQTLGQGPEFLTYFQNEAQLEKSRLLSDRFSAERPKGSFSTLEIQRTEQGDSAMYLCASSTTQAGAYEQYFGPGTRLTVT.

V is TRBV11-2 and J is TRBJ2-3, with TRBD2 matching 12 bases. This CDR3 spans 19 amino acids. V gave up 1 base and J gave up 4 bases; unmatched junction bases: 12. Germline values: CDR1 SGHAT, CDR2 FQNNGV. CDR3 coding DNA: TGTGCCAGCAGCTTAGGGGCTAGCGGGAGGGCCGGGAGTGCAGATACGCAGTATTTT. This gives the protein CASSLGASGRAGSADTQYF.

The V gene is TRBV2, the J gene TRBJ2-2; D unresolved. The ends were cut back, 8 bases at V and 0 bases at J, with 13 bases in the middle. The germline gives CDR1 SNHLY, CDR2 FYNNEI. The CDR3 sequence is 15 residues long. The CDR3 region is CASASQGANTGELFF. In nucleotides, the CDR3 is TGTGCCAGCGCCTCACAAGGAGCGAACACCGGGGAGCTGTTTTTT.

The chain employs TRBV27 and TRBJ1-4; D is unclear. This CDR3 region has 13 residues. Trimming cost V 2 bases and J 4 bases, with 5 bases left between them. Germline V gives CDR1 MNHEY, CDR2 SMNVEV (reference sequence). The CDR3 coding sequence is TGTGCCAGCAGTTTAGGAGTTAATGAAAAACTGTTTTTT. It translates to CASSLGVNEKLFF.

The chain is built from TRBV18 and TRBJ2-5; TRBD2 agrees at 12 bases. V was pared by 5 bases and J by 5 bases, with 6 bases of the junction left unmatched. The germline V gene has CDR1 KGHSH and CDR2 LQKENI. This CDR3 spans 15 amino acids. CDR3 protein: CASSELAGGWETQYF. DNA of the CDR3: TGTGCCAGCTCAGAACTAGCGGGAGGCTGGGAGACCCAGTACTTC.

As DNA, the CDR3 is TGTGCCAGCAGCCAAGATCTGGCGGGAGTCGGTTACGAGCAGTACTTC. This encodes CASSQDLAGVGYEQYF. The chain combines TRBV4-2 with TRBJ2-7, with 7 bases matching TRBD2. The CDR3 sequence is 16 residues long. The germline gives CDR1 LGHNA, CDR2 YNFKEQ. J lost 4 bases, V lost 0 bases, and 9 bases had no gene match.